This T cell receptor beta chain originates from a study of Graves' ophthalmopathy and Graves' hyperthyroidism. This clonotype was detected many times. V was shortened by 6 bases and J by 6 bases, with 14 bases between the two germline ends. Germline V lookup: CDR1 MNHNS, CDR2 SASEGT. The CDR3 consists of 13 residues. From RNA, the CDR3 regions of TCR beta chains were amplified and sequenced. An opening RT-PCR round employed HTBI primers and preceded a second-round multiplex PCR. A single record per CDR3 protein comes from TCRdb applying MiXCR to the multiplex PCR reads. The data show 300,000 to 450,000 distinct CDR3 sequences, about 17% seen once.

Sequencing used peripheral blood. The chain combines TRBV6-1 with TRBJ1-2, with unresolved D. This clonotype was obtained from an adult woman with stable Graves' hyperthyroidism. The CDR3 spells CASSPPGGDGYTF. DNA of the CDR3: TGTGCCAGCAGCCCCCCTGGAGGCGATGGCTACACCTTC.